This entry features one T cell receptor (beta chain) sequence. Its target is not known. All donors were healthy HIV-negative adults lacking recent acute infections or vaccinations. Germline trimming cut 7 bases from V and 7 bases from J; bases unmatched to any gene: 9. CDR3 length equals 16 residues. The germline V gene encodes CDR1 SEHNR and CDR2 FQNEAQ (reference sequence). The data were taken from a study of shared clonotypes between healthy human individuals. Overall study: Ranging from 18 to 49 in age, donors were a couple of women and a few men. Study findings and constraints: Sampling used blood alone; tissue repertoires probably differ. Sequencing depth was expected to influence donor clonotype sharing.

Produced via immunoSEQ multiplex PCR; TCRdb's table is partial and in-frame only. The sample carries about 990,000 clones, around 78% recorded once. This rearrangement joins TRBV7-9 to TRBJ2-1; TRBD2 matches at 14 bases. The sequencing input was memory CD4+ T cells from PBMCs. Specified subset: CD45RA-negative fraction. The sequence was collected from a man between 18 and 35 years old in good health. Some clones in this sample may be carry-over from other donors' samples. CDR3 coding DNA: TGTGCCAGCACCCTTTCCGGGACTAGCGGGAGAAATGAGCAGTTCTTC. Translating gives CASTLSGTSGRNEQFF.